This TCR beta chain originates from a study of CD8+ T cells in alopecia areata. Background on the study: It was approximately 6-10-week-old female C3H/HeJ mice that received skin from 6-12-month-old C3H/HeJ graft donors with spontaneous alopecia.

There are 14 residues in the CDR3. The junction had 3 bases not matched to a gene; V was cut back by 3 bases and J by 2 bases. CDR1 is FNHDT and CDR2 is SITEND in the germline V gene (reference sequence). Reverse transcription of extracted RNA yielded cDNA, which provided the sequencing template. Clones were read by immunoSEQ multiplex PCR, and TCRdb kept only the in-frame ones, dropping some. This sample shows about 3,200 clones and no singletons; 40% to 50% rests with the ten largest. Ten or more counts support this clone. Mouse germline and gene names are used. The CDR3 extends 4 residues past the end of the read, so its final part is completed from the germline J gene.

V usage is TRBV19 and J usage is TRBJ1-2; 8 bases are a match to TRBD1. The sequenced sample consisted of lesional skin. This TCR was recovered from a C3H/HeJ mouse with alopecia areata. This strain's MHC haplotype is H2-k. The chain's CDR3 is CASSKDRVNSDYTF. Incomplete CDR3 DNA: TGTGCCAGCAGTAAGGACAGGGTGAACTCC. Complete variable domain (other parts from reference TRBV19 and TRBJ1-2): GGIITQTPKFLIGQEGQKLTLKCQQNFNHDTMYWYRQDSGKGLRLIYYSITENDLQKGDLSEGYDASREKKSSFSLTVTSAQKNEMAVFLCASSKDRVNSDYTFGSGTRLLVI.